The 24 T cell receptor beta chains listed next were all sequenced from one sample in a study of blood T cell repertoires in COVID-19. Sequenced by immunoSEQ multiplex PCR; TCRdb stores in-frame clones only, minus some. The table records around 140,000 clones, around 80% of them present only once. The source material was peripheral blood. The receptors derive from a man aged 55-75 years with active or convalescent COVID-19.

The V and J genes are TRBV11-3 and TRBJ2-7, with unresolved D. The CDR3 spans 15 residues. Germline lookup yields CDR1 SGHNT and CDR2 YENEEA. Trimming pared 7 bases from V and 0 bases from J, leaving 16 bases between. DNA for the CDR3: TGTGCCAGCAACCCCTCAGGAATAAGCTCCTACGAGCAGTACTTC. It is translated as CASNPSGISSYEQYF.

The chain uses TRBV5-4 and TRBJ2-3; TRBD2 aligns across 8 bases. Trimming at V came to 0 bases and at J to 2 bases, leaving 5 bases not matched to a gene. Germline lookup yields CDR1 SGHNT and CDR2 YYREEE (reference sequence). This CDR3 contains 16 residues. DNA for the CDR3: TGTGCCAGCAGCTTGGCGCTAGCGGGCTACACAGATACGCAGTATTTT. Amino acids: CASSLALAGYTDTQYF.

The chain combines TRBV7-2 with TRBJ2-4; weak D call: TRBD1 (5 bases). Trimming removed 3 bases from V and 0 bases from J, with 12 bases in between. CDR1 is SGHTA, CDR2 FQGNSA, per germline. The CDR3 has 16 amino acids. CDR3 DNA: TGTGCCAGCAGCTTCACGACAGCTATAGCCAAAAACATTCAGTACTTC. This translates into CASSFTTAIAKNIQYF. Complete variable domain (other parts from reference TRBV7-2 and TRBJ2-4): GAGVSQSPSNKVTEKGKDVELRCDPISGHTALYWYRQSLGQGLEFLIYFQGNSAPDKSGLPSDRFSAERTGGSVSTLTIQRTQQEDSAVYLCASSFTTAIAKNIQYFGAGTRLSVL.

The chain links TRBV5-1 to TRBJ2-1, with D perhaps TRBD2 (5 bases). Germline-derived CDR1 and CDR2 are SGHRS and YFSETQ. CDR3 length equals 15 residues. Trimming removed 3 bases at V and 5 bases at J, with 15 bases between. The CDR3 DNA sequence: TGCGCCAGCAGCTCACCCAGCGGAAGGAACAATGAGCAGTTCTTC. This gives the protein CASSSPSGRNNEQFF.

The chain links TRBV10-2 to TRBJ2-7; 9 bases are a match to TRBD1. The ends lost 5 bases at V and 4 bases at J; junction bases unmatched: 3. CDR1 and CDR2 (germline): WSHSY, SAAADI. The CDR3 sequence is 13 residues long. The CDR3 DNA sequence: TGCGCCAGCAGTAGGGACAGGGTTTACGAGCAGTACTTC. Protein product: CASSRDRVYEQYF.

The rearrangement links TRBV9 to TRBJ2-5; D is perhaps TRBD2 (6 bases). CDR3 size: 18 residues. Germline CDR1 SGDLS, CDR2 YYNGEE. V was pared by 4 bases and J by 2 bases, with 24 bases between. This CDR3 reads CASSPPQRVAEMQETQYF. DNA for the CDR3: TGTGCCAGCAGCCCCCCCCAGAGGGTAGCGGAGATGCAAGAGACCCAGTACTTC.

This rearrangement joins TRBV5-1 to TRBJ2-3, with TRBD2 as a possible D gene (6 bases). This CDR3 contains 14 residues. Germline V gives CDR1 SGHRS, CDR2 YFSETQ. Deletions cut 2 bases from V and 1 base from J, with 8 bases between. CDR3 coding DNA: TGCGCCAGCAGCTTCACGGGGGGCACAGATACGCAGTATTTT. This translates into CASSFTGGTDTQYF.

This chain uses TRBV5-1 with TRBJ1-5; no clear D gene. Germline CDR1 reads SGHRS; CDR2 reads YFSETQ. The V and J ends lost 5 bases and 2 bases respectively, with 14 bases between them. The CDR3 runs to 15 residues. The CDR3 nucleotides are TGCGCCAGCAGTGCCGTTGGCGGGGGCAATCAGCCCCAGCATTTT. It encodes CASSAVGGGNQPQHF.

This rearrangement joins TRBV5-1 to TRBJ1-2, with 8 bases matching TRBD1. This CDR3 has 15 residues. The V gene end was trimmed by 0 bases and the J gene end by 4 bases; junction bases not matched to a gene: 5. Germline CDR1 SGHRS, CDR2 YFSETQ. CDR3 in DNA: TGCGCCAGCAGCTTGGAGGGACAGGAGAGCTATGGCTACACCTTC. Protein: CASSLEGQESYGYTF.

There are a few counts of this clone. The chain is built from TRBV7-9 and TRBJ2-7; D is uncertain. Trimming shortened V by 4 bases and J by 2 bases, and 15 bases separated the two germline ends. This CDR3 is 15 amino acids long. Germline CDR1 SEHNR, CDR2 FQNEAQ (reference sequence). CDR3 sequence reads: CASSYYNSPPYEQYF. The CDR3 nucleotides read TGTGCCAGCAGCTACTACAATAGCCCCCCCTACGAGCAGTACTTC.

The sample holds one count of this clone. V gene TRBV7-2 combines with J gene TRBJ2-7, with TRBD1 identical over 9 bases. The ends lost 1 base at V and 5 bases at J; junction bases unmatched: 6. CDR1 is SGHTA and CDR2 is FQGNSA in the germline V gene. The CDR3 is 15 residues long. The CDR3 region is CASSLVRDRVHEQYF. CDR3 coding DNA: TGTGCCAGCAGCTTAGTCCGGGACAGGGTCCACGAGCAGTACTTC.

This clone was found a few times. The J gene is TRBJ1-1, the V gene TRBV18; 10 nucleotides line up with TRBD1. The germline CDR1 and CDR2 sequences are KGHSH and LQKENI. With 4 bases clipped from V and 0 bases from J, the junction kept 5 bases outside the gene matches. There are 16 residues in the CDR3. Written as DNA, the CDR3 is TGTGCCAGCTCACTCGGGACAGGGGCCTTGAACACTGAAGCTTTCTTT. This gives the protein CASSLGTGALNTEAFF.

As DNA, the CDR3 is TGTGCCAGCAGCTTAAGGTTCCAGGAACGGAACACCGGGGAGCTGTTTTTT. Translating gives CASSLRFQERNTGELFF. The chain carries TRBV7-9 and TRBJ2-2; no definite D call. The ends were cut back, 2 bases at V and 1 base at J, with 14 bases in the middle. Germline V gene sequence: CDR1 SEHNR, CDR2 FQNEAQ (reference sequence). The CDR3 is 17 residues long.

Here the CDR3 reads CAWSVSSRREYF. The DNA for the CDR3 is TGTGCCTGGAGTGTAAGTTCCCGCCGGGAGTACTTC. The chain joins TRBV30 to TRBJ2-7; D is undetermined. The CDR3 consists of 12 residues. V lost 0 bases and J 11 bases, leaving 14 bases between the germline ends. Per germline, CDR1 GTSNPN and CDR2 SVGIG (reference sequence).

With respect to this clone: Germline and junction disagree at one end, which may indicate a read error. V gene TRBV10-1 combines with J gene TRBJ2-5, with D possibly TRBD1 on 6 matching bases. This CDR3 is built from 15 residues. Germline CDR1 and CDR2: WNHNN and SYGVQD (reference sequence). The CDR3 spells CASSESGRGQVTQYF. DNA of the CDR3: TGCGCCAGCAGTGAGTCGGGCAGGGGTCAAGTGACCCAGTACTTC.

This clone turned up a few times. This chain uses TRBV11-3 with TRBJ1-4, with TRBD1 identical over 11 bases. Germline V gives CDR1 SGHNT, CDR2 YENEEA. CDR3 length: 15 residues. V lost 6 bases to trimming and J lost 8 bases; unmatched junction nucleotides: 8. The CDR3 loop reads CASSLRDRGNEKLFF. The CDR3 DNA reads TGTGCCAGCAGTCTCCGGGACAGGGGGAACGAAAAACTGTTTTTT.

This chain links TRBV5-5 with TRBJ1-1, with 9 bases identical to TRBD1. The CDR3 consists of 16 residues. The trim removed 4 bases at V and 0 bases at J, leaving 7 bases unmatched. Germline CDR1 and CDR2: SGHKS and YYEKEE (reference sequence). CDR3 DNA: TGTGCCAGCAGCACCGGACAGGGGACCCTGAACACTGAAGCTTTCTTT. Protein: CASSTGQGTLNTEAFF.

The chain has TRBV7-9 and TRBJ1-1, with TRBD1 identical over 10 bases. The V gene end was trimmed by 2 bases and the J gene end by 0 bases; junction bases not matched to a gene: 6. This CDR3 spans 17 amino acids. Per the germline V gene, CDR1 is SEHNR and CDR2 is FQNEAQ (reference sequence). The CDR3 bases are TGTGCCAGCAGCTTAAAGGGGGGACAGGGGATGAACACTGAAGCTTTCTTT. This codes for CASSLKGGQGMNTEAFF. Filled out from reference TRBV7-9 and TRBJ1-1, the complete variable domain reads DTGVSQNPRHKITKRGQNVTFRCDPISEHNRLYWYRQTLGQGPEFLTYFQNEAQLEKSRLLSDRFSAERPKGSFSTLEIQRTEQGDSAMYLCASSLKGGQGMNTEAFFGQGTRLTVV.

The CDR3 sequence: CASTVIGGYGYTF. The CDR3 region has the DNA TGTGCCAGCACCGTGATAGGGGGCTATGGCTACACCTTC. V gene TRBV6-5 combines with J gene TRBJ1-2; weak D call: TRBD1 (6 bases). The germline V gene encodes CDR1 MNHEY and CDR2 SVGAGI. Deletions cut 7 bases from V and 4 bases from J, with 13 bases between. This CDR3 region has 13 residues.

About this clone: This specimen includes other DNA sequences encoding the same CDR3. The chain recombines TRBV18 with TRBJ1-4; D unresolved. Deletions cut 3 bases from V and 5 bases from J, with 10 bases between. Per the germline V gene, CDR1 is KGHSH and CDR2 is LQKENI. This CDR3 has 14 amino acids. The CDR3 bases are TGTGCCAGCTCACCCCAAGAAGCGAATGAAAAACTGTTTTTT. Translating it yields CASSPQEANEKLFF.

The chain uses TRBV27 and TRBJ1-4, with 9 bases that match TRBD1. The CDR3 consists of 15 residues. J was trimmed by 8 bases and V by 4 bases; bases with no gene match: 8. CDR1 and CDR2 from the germline V gene are MNHEY and SMNVEV (reference sequence). The CDR3 sequence is CASSSAGTGYEKLFF. CDR3 DNA: TGTGCCAGCAGTTCAGCCGGGACAGGGTACGAAAAACTGTTTTTT.

The J gene is TRBJ2-1, the V gene TRBV9; possibly TRBD2 for D (6 bases). This CDR3 is built from 14 residues. The V and J ends lost 0 bases and 10 bases respectively, with 14 bases between them. Germline-derived CDR1 and CDR2 are SGDLS and YYNGEE. CDR3 nucleotide sequence: TGTGCCAGCAGCGTAGCCCCCTCAGGGAGGGAGCAGTTCTTC. Translating it yields CASSVAPSGREQFF.

This sequence joins TRBV5-1 and TRBJ2-5; D gene ambiguous. The V gene's germline CDR1 is SGHRS and CDR2 YFSETQ. The V gene lost 4 bases and the J gene lost 0 bases, with 13 bases spanning the gap. The CDR3 has 15 residues. CDR3 sequence reads: CASSPAREYQETQYF. The CDR3 DNA follows: TGCGCCAGCAGCCCCGCGCGAGAGTACCAAGAGACCCAGTACTTC. Based on the CDR3 plus reference TRBV5-1 and TRBJ2-5, the full variable domain is KAGVTQTPRYLIKTRGQQVTLSCSPISGHRSVSWYQQTPGQGLQFLFEYFSETQRNKGNFPGRFSGRQFSNSRSEMNVSTLELGDSALYLCASSPAREYQETQYFGPGTRLLVL.

CDR3 in DNA: TGCGCCAGCAGCTCCGGGACAGGGTCCACCGGGGAGCTGTTTTTT. Translated, it gives CASSSGTGSTGELFF. The gene calls are TRBV5-1 and TRBJ2-2, with 9 bases aligning to TRBD1. This CDR3 contains 15 residues. Germline CDR1 and CDR2: SGHRS and YFSETQ. With V trimmed by 3 bases and J by 4 bases, 4 bases remained unmatched.